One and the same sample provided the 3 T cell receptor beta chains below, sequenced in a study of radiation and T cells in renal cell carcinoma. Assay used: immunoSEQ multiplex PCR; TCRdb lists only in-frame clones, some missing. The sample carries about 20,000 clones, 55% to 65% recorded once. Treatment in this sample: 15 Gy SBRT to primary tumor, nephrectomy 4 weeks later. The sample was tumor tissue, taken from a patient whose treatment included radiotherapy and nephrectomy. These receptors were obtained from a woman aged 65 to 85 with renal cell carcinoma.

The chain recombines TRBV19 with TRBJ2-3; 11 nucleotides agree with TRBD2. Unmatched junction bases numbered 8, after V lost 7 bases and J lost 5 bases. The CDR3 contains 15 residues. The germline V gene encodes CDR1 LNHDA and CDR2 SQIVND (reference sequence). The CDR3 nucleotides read TGTGCCAGTAACCCTGCTAGCGGGGGGAGAGATACGCAGTATTTT. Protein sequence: CASNPASGGRDTQYF.

The DNA of the CDR3 is TGTGCCAGCAGCGGACAGGGCTACGAGCAGTACTTC. It specifies CASSGQGYEQYF. The rearrangement links TRBV6-1 to TRBJ2-7; 8 bases map to TRBD1. Germline CDR1 MNHNS, CDR2 SASEGT. The CDR3 extends over 12 amino acids. V gave up 6 bases and J gave up 3 bases; unmatched junction bases: 1.

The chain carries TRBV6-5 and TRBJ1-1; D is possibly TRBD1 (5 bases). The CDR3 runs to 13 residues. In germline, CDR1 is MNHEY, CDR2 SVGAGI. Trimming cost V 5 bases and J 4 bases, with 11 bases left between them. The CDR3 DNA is TGTGCCAGCAGTACCGGGGGGATCACTGAAGCTTTCTTT. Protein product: CASSTGGITEAFF.